Each of the 4 T cell receptor beta chains below was sequenced from the same sample in a study of radiotherapy plus CTLA-4 blockade in lung cancer. The assay was immunoSEQ multiplex PCR, and TCRdb's table has in-frame clones only and misses some. The sample holds about 95,000 clones, approximately 78% seen once. This material consisted of peripheral blood, taken from a patient treated with radiotherapy plus ipilimumab. These receptors all stem from a human donor with non-small cell lung cancer who had a partial response to radiotherapy plus ipilimumab.

The V gene is TRBV7-2, the J gene TRBJ2-5, with D perhaps matching TRBD2 (5 bases). V lost 1 base and J lost 7, with 13 bases in between. Germline V gene sequence: CDR1 SGHTA, CDR2 FQGNSA. The CDR3 is made up of 14 amino acids. The CDR3 sequence: CASSLGRTRGTQYF. The CDR3 coding sequence is TGTGCCAGCAGCTTAGGTCGGACTCGGGGGACCCAGTACTTC.

V is TRBV19 and J is TRBJ1-2, with D maybe TRBD1 (6 bases). Germline V lookup: CDR1 LNHDA, CDR2 SQIVND (reference sequence). This CDR3 has 15 amino acids. Deletions cut 5 bases from V and 2 bases from J, with 15 bases between. The CDR3 here is CASSASGHRNYGYTF. Written as DNA, the CDR3 is TGTGCCAGTAGTGCGTCGGGACACCGAAACTATGGCTACACCTTC.

J is TRBJ1-4 and V is TRBV30; the match to TRBD1 covers 7 bases. In germline, CDR1 is GTSNPN, CDR2 SVGIG (reference sequence). The CDR3 runs 14 residues. The junction had 7 bases not matched to a gene; V was cut back by 2 bases and J by 7 bases. CDR3 amino acids: CAWSLTGNGEKLFF. The CDR3 bases are TGTGCCTGGAGTTTGACAGGGAACGGTGAAAAACTGTTTTTT. Looking up the rest from reference TRBV30 and TRBJ1-4 gives the full variable domain: SQTIHQWPATLVQPVGSPLSLECTVEGTSNPNLYWYRQAAGRGLQLLFYSVGIGQISSEVPQNLSASRPQDRQFILSSKKLLLSDSGFYLCAWSLTGNGEKLFFGSGTQLSVL.

V is TRBV2 and J is TRBJ2-4; the D gene is possibly TRBD1 (6 bases). Germline V gene data show CDR1 as SNHLY and CDR2 as FYNNEI. This CDR3 is 12 amino acids long. Trimming cost V 7 bases and J 6 bases, with 10 bases left between them. The CDR3 nucleotides read TGTGCCAGCACAGGGGAAATAAACATTCAGTACTTC. It is translated as CASTGEINIQYF.